A selection of T cell receptor beta chains follows, all from one sample in a study of T cells and Merkel cell carcinoma outcomes. Assay: immunoSEQ multiplex PCR; the TCRdb copy retains only in-frame clones and omits some. The table has around 14,000 clones, 92% seen once; the top ten hold 2% to 2.5%. The sequencing sample was made of tumor tissue from Merkel cell carcinoma. Receptor source: a human donor with Merkel cell carcinoma. The CDR3 runs from the conserved cysteine through the conserved F or W. D genes are given only for firm matches. Expanded clones are given a class, and other clones once, few, many or no size at all.

j_call | v_call | cdr3_length | d_call | clone_size | cdr3_aa | cdr3_nt
TRBJ2-7 | TRBV6-4 | 14 | TRBD1 | once | CASSDSAGGHEQYF | TGTGCCAGCAGTGATTCTGCAGGGGGCCACGAGCAGTACTTC
TRBJ1-1 | TRBV4-2 | 15 | TRBD1 | . | CASSLTHGQGDEAFF | TGTGCCAGCAGCCTAACGCATGGACAGGGTGATGAAGCTTTCTTT
TRBJ1-1 | TRBV5-1 | 13 | . | . | CASSFEVNTEAFF | TGCGCCAGCAGCTTCGAGGTTAACACTGAAGCTTTCTTT
TRBJ2-7 | TRBV30 | 17 | TRBD2 | . | CAWSASSGRGSLYEQYF | TGTGCCTGGAGTGCCAGTAGCGGGAGGGGTTCGCTCTACGAGCAGTACTTC
TRBJ2-2 | TRBV29-1 | 12 | TRBD1 | . | CSARTGEGELFF | TGCAGCGCCAGAACAGGGGAAGGGGAGCTGTTTTTT
TRBJ2-2 | TRBV9 | 17 | TRBD1 | . | CASSATGTGVYTGELFF | TGTGCCAGCAGCGCCACCGGGACAGGGGTCTACACCGGGGAGCTGTTTTTT
TRBJ2-3 | TRBV30 | 11 | . | . | CAWSAGDTQYF | TGTGCCTGGAGTGCCGGAGATACGCAGTATTTT
TRBJ1-1 | TRBV6-5 | 14 | . | once | CASRFSGANTEAFF | TGTGCCAGCAGATTCTCAGGGGCGAACACTGAAGCTTTCTTT
TRBJ1-2 | TRBV7-2 | 13 | . | . | CASSLVGIGGYTF | TGTGCCAGCAGCTTAGTGGGGATTGGTGGCTACACCTTC
TRBJ2-5 | TRBV5-4 | 16 | TRBD2 | . | CASSFRLAGGQETQYF | TGTGCCAGCAGCTTTCGCCTAGCGGGAGGCCAAGAAACCCAGTACTTC
TRBJ2-3 | TRBV5-1 | 14 | . | . | CASSLGAITDTQYF | TGCGCCAGCAGCTTGGGCGCGATCACAGATACGCAGTATTTT
TRBJ2-7 | TRBV19 | 14 | TRBD2 | once | CASSIAGGPYEQYF | TGTGCCAGTAGTATAGCGGGAGGGCCCTACGAGCAGTACTTC
TRBJ2-1 | TRBV11-2 | 13 | . | . | CASSPGPYNEQFF | TGTGCCAGCAGCCCGGGACCTTACAATGAGCAGTTCTTC
TRBJ2-5 | TRBV30 | 14 | TRBD2 | . | CAWSEGLAQETQYF | TGTGCCTGGAGTGAAGGACTAGCCCAAGAGACCCAGTACTTC
TRBJ2-7 | TRBV2 | 14 | . | . | CASSGYLGHYEQYF | TGTGCCAGCAGTGGGTATCTTGGTCACTACGAGCAGTACTTC
TRBJ1-1 | TRBV6-5 | 12 | . | . | CASSAVYTEAFF | TGTGCCAGCAGTGCAGTCTACACTGAAGCTTTCTTT
TRBJ2-5 | TRBV28 | 15 | TRBD1 | . | CASSPSGQIFETQYF | TGTGCCAGCAGTCCCTCGGGACAGATTTTCGAGACCCAGTACTTC
TRBJ1-5 | TRBV6-6 | 13 | . | . | CASSYYNNQPQHF | TGTGCCAGCAGTTATTACAACAATCAGCCCCAGCATTTT
TRBJ1-1 | TRBV7-8 | 12 | . | . | CASTLLNTKAFF | TGTGCCAGCACCCTCCTCAACACTAAAGCTTTCTTT
TRBJ2-7 | TRBV5-6 | 14 | TRBD2 | once | CASSLFGRASVQYF | TGTGCCAGCAGCTTGTTTGGGAGGGCCTCAGTGCAGTACTTC
TRBJ2-2 | TRBV28 | 14 | . | . | CASSWGVMAGELFF | TGTGCCAGCAGCTGGGGGGTAATGGCCGGGGAGCTGTTTTTT
TRBJ2-2 | TRBV9 | 15 | TRBD2 | . | CASSVSSGGTGELFF | TGTGCCAGCAGCGTTTCTAGCGGAGGCACCGGGGAGCTGTTTTTT
TRBJ2-1 | TRBV4-3 | 15 | TRBD2 | . | CASSQSAGGPNEQFF | TGCGCCAGCAGCCAATCAGCGGGAGGGCCGAATGAGCAGTTCTTC
TRBJ1-6 | TRBV10-3 | 14 | TRBD1 | . | CAISELTGDSPLHF | TGTGCCATCAGTGAGTTGACAGGGGACTCACCCCTCCACTTT
TRBJ1-2 | TRBV15 | 15 | . | . | CATSRRRGETYGYTF | TGTGCCACCAGCAGAAGACGGGGAGAGACCTATGGCTACACCTTC
TRBJ2-2 | TRBV4-2 | 15 | . | . | CASSRDFANTGELFF | TGTGCCAGCAGCAGGGACTTCGCGAACACCGGGGAGCTGTTTTTT
TRBJ2-3 | TRBV7-9 | 11 | . | . | CASSYTDTQYF | TGTGCCAGCAGTTACACAGATACGCAGTATTTT
TRBJ1-1 | TRBV4-3 | 13 | TRBD1 | . | CASSPQGGTEAFF | TGCGCCAGCAGCCCCCAGGGGGGAACTGAAGCTTTCTTT
TRBJ1-6 | TRBV20-1 | 11 | . | . | CSARGTGPLHF | TGCAGTGCTAGAGGCACAGGGCCCCTCCACTTT
TRBJ2-5 | TRBV29-1 | 10 | . | . | CSFLRETQYF | TGCAGCTTCCTGCGGGAGACCCAGTACTTC
TRBJ2-7 | TRBV30 | 13 | . | . | CAWGGFLQVGQYF | TGTGCCTGGGGGGGATTCTTACAGGTCGGGCAGTACTTC
TRBJ2-3 | TRBV7-9 | 14 | . | . | CASSFLTSTDTQYF | TGTGCCAGCAGCTTTTTAACTAGCACAGATACGCAGTATTTT
TRBJ1-3 | TRBV28 | 15 | . | . | CASSFAGFSGNTIYF | TGTGCCAGCAGTTTTGCGGGATTTTCTGGAAACACCATATATTTT
TRBJ1-2 | TRBV30 | 15 | . | . | CAWSITRVRNYGYTF | TGTGCCTGGAGCATTACCAGGGTTAGGAACTATGGCTACACCTTC
TRBJ1-3 | TRBV2 | 15 | . | . | CASSPLGGNGNTIYF | TGTGCCAGCAGCCCTTTAGGGGGAAATGGAAACACCATATATTTT
TRBJ2-5 | TRBV7-8 | 15 | TRBD1 | . | CASSFRTGVGETQYF | TGTGCCAGCAGCTTTCGGACAGGGGTCGGTGAGACCCAGTACTTC
TRBJ1-1 | TRBV15 | 13 | . | . | CATSRRVGDTTFF | TGTGCCACCAGCAGGCGGGTTGGAGACACAACTTTCTTT
TRBJ2-5 | TRBV5-1 | 16 | . | . | CASSGAYRELGETQYF | TGCGCCAGCAGCGGCGCATACAGGGAGTTAGGGGAGACCCAGTACTTC
TRBJ1-5 | TRBV30 | 14 | . | few | CAWSHLRTSQPQHF | TGTGCCTGGAGTCACCTGAGGACATCCCAGCCCCAGCATTTT
TRBJ2-2 | TRBV7-8 | 15 | . | . | CASSLRDGNTGELFF | TGTGCCAGCAGCTTAAGAGACGGGAACACCGGGGAGCTGTTTTTT
TRBJ2-2 | TRBV9 | 16 | . | . | CASTRGGFANTGELFF | TGTGCCAGCACCCGCGGGGGCTTCGCGAACACCGGGGAGCTGTTTTTT
TRBJ2-7 | TRBV30 | 12 | . | . | CAWSVVGTEQYF | TGTGCCTGGAGTGTGGTAGGTACCGAGCAGTACTTC
TRBJ1-6 | TRBV6-1 | 13 | . | . | CASSEEPGSPLHF | TGTGCCAGCAGTGAAGAACCGGGTTCACCCCTCCACTTT
TRBJ2-6 | TRBV5-6 | 15 | TRBD2 | . | CASSRTSSGANVLTF | TGTGCCAGCAGTCGGACTAGCTCTGGGGCCAACGTCCTGACTTTC
TRBJ1-4 | TRBV30 | 15 | TRBD1 | . | CAWSRGQGTNEKLFF | TGTGCCTGGAGTCGAGGACAGGGAACTAATGAAAAACTGTTTTTT
TRBJ2-6 | TRBV13 | 16 | . | . | CASSQNLGDGANVLTF | TGTGCCAGCAGCCAAAACTTAGGGGATGGGGCCAACGTCCTGACTTTC
TRBJ2-1 | TRBV19 | 14 | . | . | CASSQGIVYNEQFF | TGTGCCAGTAGTCAGGGGATAGTCTACAATGAGCAGTTCTTC
TRBJ1-4 | TRBV6-5 | 15 | TRBD1 | . | CASSPGGQEFEKLFF | TGTGCCAGCAGTCCCGGGGGACAGGAGTTTGAAAAACTGTTTTTT
TRBJ1-1 | TRBV4-1 | 14 | . | . | CASSQGLGDTEAFF | TGCGCCAGCAGCCAGGGTCTGGGGGACACTGAAGCTTTCTTT
TRBJ2-5 | TRBV9 | 14 | . | once | CASSAWTDQETQYF | TGTGCCAGCAGCGCCTGGACAGACCAAGAGACCCAGTACTTC
TRBJ2-1 | TRBV5-6 | 17 | . | . | CASSLALSGRSYNEQFF | TGTGCCAGCAGCTTGGCCCTAAGCGGTCGGTCCTACAATGAGCAGTTCTTC